The rows below give T cell receptor beta chains drawn from one sample of a study of blood T cell repertoires in COVID-19. Assay: immunoSEQ multiplex PCR; the TCRdb copy retains only in-frame clones and omits some. The sample has 110,000 or so clones; roughly 90% are singletons. Material: peripheral blood. These receptors all come from a man in his sixties or seventies who had recovered from COVID-19. The CDR3 runs from the conserved cysteine through the conserved F or W. D genes are given only for firm matches.

CASSRFSSGAYEQYF | TRBJ2-7 | TRBV5-1 | TRBD2
CASGFFDSFRQPQHF | TRBJ1-5 | TRBV5-1 | NA
CASSRTGGVSNQPQHF | TRBJ1-5 | TRBV27 | TRBD1
CASSSQGNQPQHF | TRBJ1-5 | TRBV10-2 | TRBD1
CASSNGTSHEQFF | TRBJ2-1 | TRBV7-2 | TRBD2
CASSYLGPGQSANTEAFF | TRBJ1-1 | TRBV6-2/TRBV6-3 | TRBD1
CASSPSTSGRNEQYF | TRBJ2-7 | TRBV28 | TRBD2
CASSLPLAGLSYEQYF | TRBJ2-7 | TRBV5-1 | TRBD2
CASSLSPGEGHEQFF | TRBJ2-1 | TRBV6-5 | NA
CASSPRTGTNEKLFF | TRBJ1-4 | TRBV4-3 | TRBD1
CASSDRGGGTEAFF | TRBJ1-1 | TRBV6-1 | TRBD1
CASSVRTDTQYF | TRBJ2-3 | TRBV7-9 | NA
CASSAGRDRSSGANVLTF | TRBJ2-6 | TRBV5-4 | TRBD1
CAWSGRASGRRYNEQFF | TRBJ2-1 | TRBV30 | TRBD2
CASSVQGAGETQYF | TRBJ2-5 | TRBV2 | TRBD1
CASSYMGLAGGPEEQYF | TRBJ2-7 | TRBV6-2/TRBV6-3 | TRBD2
CASSIRDFWQPQHF | TRBJ1-5 | TRBV28 | NA
CASSDDSFYNEQFF | TRBJ2-1 | TRBV5-1 | NA
CASSWTGAEQYF | TRBJ2-7 | TRBV5-1 | TRBD1
CASSQGDSQETQYF | TRBJ2-5 | TRBV4-1 | TRBD1
CASGSGSSYNEQFF | TRBJ2-1 | TRBV7-3 | TRBD2
CASSPNTGDEQYF | TRBJ2-7 | TRBV18 | TRBD1
CASSYSRTGRREQYF | TRBJ2-7 | TRBV6-5 | TRBD1
CASRAGGYSEQFF | TRBJ2-1 | TRBV7-9 | TRBD1
CASTPGQSYGYTF | TRBJ1-2 | TRBV2 | NA
CASSRTGGQETQYF | TRBJ2-5 | TRBV7-2 | TRBD1